Described below is a single TCR beta chain sequence and its context. The data were obtained in a study of blood T cell repertoires in COVID-19. In the study overall: There were acute and convalescent COVID-19 samples, and they came from the United States, Italy and Spain.

TCRdb's copy holds only in-frame clones and misses some; the assay was immunoSEQ multiplex PCR. The top ten hold approximately 5.3% of the sample, which has 250,000 to 350,000 clones, nearly 90% seen once. Each participant's cohort was designated according to participant-reported clinical history. The CDR3 covers 17 residues. Germline V gives CDR1 MGHDK, CDR2 SYGVNS. V shed 2 bases, J shed 4 bases, and the junction held 11 bases outside the gene matches. This chain connects TRBV25-1 to TRBJ1-1; TRBD1 matches 9 bases. The receptor comes from a woman aged 25 to 39 who had recovered from COVID-19. What was sequenced was PBMCs or T cells enriched from blood (not recorded which). The CDR3 DNA is TGTGCCAGCAGTGAACCGGGACAGGGTAGTCGAGGCACTGAAGCTTTCTTT. As protein: CASSEPGQGSRGTEAFF.